The subject of this entry is one T cell receptor beta chain. The antigen is undetermined. The ends lost 4 bases at V and 6 bases at J; junction bases unmatched: 9. The CDR3 spans 15 residues. The germline V gene has CDR1 LGHDT and CDR2 YNNKEL (reference sequence). TCRdb's copy holds only in-frame clones and misses some; the assay was immunoSEQ multiplex PCR. The table lists more than 40,000 clones, approximately 79% of them singletons, with roughly 9.4% in the top ten. The sample originates from a study of T cells in tumors after PD-1 blockade. Overall study: No patient had prior checkpoint blockade, systemic immunosuppression, or radiotherapy within 4 weeks. Blood samples averaged around 100,000 templates (range about 21,000-260,000) and 36,536 unique clonotypes. A subset received ongoing vismodegib 150 mg daily alongside anti-PD-1 therapy. Whole-study findings and limits: Some novel exhausted tumor clones appeared in pre-treatment blood, suggesting peripheral recruitment.

The chain uses TRBV3-1 (or the pseudogene TRBV3-2) and TRBJ2-1; 7 bases match TRBD2. This sample comprised PBMCs, obtained before anti-PD-1 therapy. The sequence came from a human donor with advanced basal cell or squamous cell carcinoma (not recorded which). In DNA, the CDR3 is TGTGCCAGCAGCCCCCCCGGGGAGGGCCCCAATGAGCAGTTCTTC. This gives the protein CASSPPGEGPNEQFF.